A selection of T cell receptor beta chains follows, all from one sample in a study of blood T cells in healthy people across ages. TCRdb called the 5' RACE reads again in MiXCR, with one record for every CDR3 protein. The sample has 700,000 or so distinct CDR3 sequences, over 20% seen once; the top ten hold under 25%. Input material: blood. The receptors shown here come from a man aged 70-80 years in good health. Both conserved end residues are part of each CDR3. D genes are given only for firm matches. Size is omitted from some rows. Given values are once, few, many or a class for expanded clones.

clone size: NA; V gene: TRBV5-1; J gene: TRBJ2-3; D gene: TRBD2; CDR3 protein: CASSLEMTSGIDTQYF; CDR3 DNA: TGCGCCAGCAGCTTGGAGATGACTAGCGGCATAGATACGCAGTATTTT
clone size: many; V gene: TRBV3-1; J gene: TRBJ2-5; D gene: NA; CDR3 protein: CASSQGHGGKETQYF; CDR3 DNA: TGTGCCAGCAGCCAAGGTCATGGAGGGAAAGAGACCCAGTACTTC
clone size: NA; V gene: TRBV7-6; J gene: TRBJ1-2; D gene: TRBD1; CDR3 protein: CASSLSYRGDGGYTF; CDR3 DNA: TGTGCCAGCAGCTTATCTTACAGGGGCGACGGTGGCTACACCTTC
clone size: few; V gene: TRBV28; J gene: TRBJ1-2; D gene: TRBD1; CDR3 protein: CAGGTGAIYGYTF; CDR3 DNA: TGTGCCGGAGGGACAGGGGCGATCTATGGCTACACCTTC
clone size: few; V gene: TRBV15; J gene: TRBJ2-1; D gene: NA; CDR3 protein: CATSWENEQFF; CDR3 DNA: TGTGCCACCTCTTGGGAGAATGAGCAGTTCTTC
clone size: once; V gene: TRBV7-6; J gene: TRBJ2-7; D gene: TRBD1; CDR3 protein: CASRTGTGGGEQYF; CDR3 DNA: TGTGCCAGCAGAACCGGGACAGGGGGCGGCGAGCAGTACTTC
clone size: few; V gene: TRBV12-3/TRBV12-4; J gene: TRBJ1-2; D gene: NA; CDR3 protein: CASSKLQEGTSGYTF; CDR3 DNA: TGTGCCAGCAGTAAACTACAGGAAGGGACCTCTGGCTACACCTTC
clone size: NA; V gene: TRBV11-2; J gene: TRBJ2-7; D gene: NA; CDR3 protein: CASSPSRQRSSYEQYF; CDR3 DNA: TGTGCCAGCAGCCCGTCCAGGCAGCGGAGCTCCTACGAGCAGTACTTC
clone size: few; V gene: TRBV15; J gene: TRBJ2-5; D gene: NA; CDR3 protein: CATSRDLTEETQYF; CDR3 DNA: TGTGCCACCAGCAGAGATCTGACAGAAGAGACCCAGTACTTC
clone size: many; V gene: TRBV14; J gene: TRBJ2-5; D gene: NA; CDR3 protein: CASSLTEQETQYF; CDR3 DNA: TGTGCCAGCAGCCTAACAGAACAAGAGACCCAGTACTTC
clone size: few; V gene: TRBV11-2; J gene: TRBJ1-4; D gene: TRBD1; CDR3 protein: CASSHPGQYHEKLFF; CDR3 DNA: TGTGCCAGCAGCCACCCGGGACAGTATCATGAAAAACTGTTTTTT
clone size: NA; V gene: TRBV4-2; J gene: TRBJ2-2; D gene: TRBD2; CDR3 protein: CASSQFRGENTGELFF; CDR3 DNA: TGTGCCAGCAGCCAATTTCGGGGGGAGAACACCGGGGAGCTGTTTTTT
clone size: few; V gene: TRBV20-1; J gene: TRBJ2-1; D gene: NA; CDR3 protein: CSVLAMGWNEQFF; CDR3 DNA: TGCAGCGTTCTAGCGATGGGTTGGAATGAGCAGTTCTTC
clone size: NA; V gene: TRBV5-1; J gene: TRBJ2-7; D gene: TRBD1; CDR3 protein: CASSADGQGDVYEQYF; CDR3 DNA: TGCGCCAGCAGCGCGGACGGACAGGGAGATGTCTACGAGCAGTACTTC
clone size: NA; V gene: TRBV7-9; J gene: TRBJ1-1; D gene: NA; CDR3 protein: CASSLRGKNTEAFF; CDR3 DNA: TGTGCCAGCAGCTTAAGGGGAAAGAACACTGAAGCTTTCTTT
clone size: NA; V gene: TRBV19; J gene: TRBJ2-3; D gene: NA; CDR3 protein: CASSRQVHQPQYF; CDR3 DNA: TGTGCCAGTAGCAGACAGGTTCATCAGCCCCAGTATTTT
clone size: NA; V gene: TRBV20-1; J gene: TRBJ2-4; D gene: NA; CDR3 protein: CSAGVLAKNIQYF; CDR3 DNA: TGCAGTGCTGGCGTGCTGGCCAAAAACATTCAGTACTTC
clone size: few; V gene: TRBV24-1; J gene: TRBJ2-3; D gene: TRBD1; CDR3 protein: CATSDPGQAEDTQYF; CDR3 DNA: TGTGCCACCAGTGATCCGGGACAGGCCGAAGATACGCAGTATTTT
clone size: NA; V gene: TRBV5-1; J gene: TRBJ2-3; D gene: TRBD1; CDR3 protein: CASSQLTGTGGGHTQYF; CDR3 DNA: TGCGCCAGCAGCCAACTTACCGGGACAGGGGGTGGTCATACGCAGTATTTT
clone size: few; V gene: TRBV4-3; J gene: TRBJ2-2; D gene: NA; CDR3 protein: CASGDWGSANTGELFF; CDR3 DNA: TGCGCCAGCGGCGACTGGGGTAGCGCGAACACCGGGGAACTGTTTTTT